The source of this T cell receptor (beta chain) is a study of early T cells in non-severe SARS-CoV-2 infection. Study details: Whole-blood bulk RNA, unsorted, was sequenced, and chains were unpaired.

TCRdb redid the calling of the 5' RACE reads with MiXCR, one entry per CDR3 protein. The data hold 62,000 or so distinct CDR3 sequences, with approximately 9.3% observed a single time. This clonotype was recorded a few times. The CDR3 has 15 amino acids. Germline CDR1 and CDR2: SGHRS and YFSETQ. The junction had 6 bases not matched to a gene; V was cut back by 0 bases and J by 7 bases. The TCR was taken from an adult who was a healthcare worker with PCR-confirmed SARS-CoV-2 infection or an uninfected control (not recorded which). The V gene is TRBV5-1, the J gene TRBJ2-1; 8 bases map to TRBD2. Sequenced material: whole blood. The CDR3 bases are TGCGCCAGCAGCTTGGTAACTAGCGGTATGAATGAGCAGTTCTTC. Translation gives CASSLVTSGMNEQFF.